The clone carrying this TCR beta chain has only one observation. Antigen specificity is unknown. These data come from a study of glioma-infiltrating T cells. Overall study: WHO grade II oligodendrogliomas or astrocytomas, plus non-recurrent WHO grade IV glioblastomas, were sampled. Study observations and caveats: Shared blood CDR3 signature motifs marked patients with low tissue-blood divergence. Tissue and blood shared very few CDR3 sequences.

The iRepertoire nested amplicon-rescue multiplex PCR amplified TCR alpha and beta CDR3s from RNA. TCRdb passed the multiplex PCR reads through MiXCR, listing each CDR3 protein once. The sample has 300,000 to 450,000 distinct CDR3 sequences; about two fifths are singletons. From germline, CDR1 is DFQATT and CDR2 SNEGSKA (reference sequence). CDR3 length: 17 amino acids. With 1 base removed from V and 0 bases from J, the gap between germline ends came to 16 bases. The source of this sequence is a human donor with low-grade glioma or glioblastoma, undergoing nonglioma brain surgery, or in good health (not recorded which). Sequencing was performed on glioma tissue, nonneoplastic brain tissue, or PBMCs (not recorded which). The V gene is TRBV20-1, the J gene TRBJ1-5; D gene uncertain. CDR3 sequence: CSARGFTTDYSNQPQHF. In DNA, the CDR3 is TGCAGTGCTAGAGGTTTTACGACGGACTATAGCAATCAGCCCCAGCATTTT.